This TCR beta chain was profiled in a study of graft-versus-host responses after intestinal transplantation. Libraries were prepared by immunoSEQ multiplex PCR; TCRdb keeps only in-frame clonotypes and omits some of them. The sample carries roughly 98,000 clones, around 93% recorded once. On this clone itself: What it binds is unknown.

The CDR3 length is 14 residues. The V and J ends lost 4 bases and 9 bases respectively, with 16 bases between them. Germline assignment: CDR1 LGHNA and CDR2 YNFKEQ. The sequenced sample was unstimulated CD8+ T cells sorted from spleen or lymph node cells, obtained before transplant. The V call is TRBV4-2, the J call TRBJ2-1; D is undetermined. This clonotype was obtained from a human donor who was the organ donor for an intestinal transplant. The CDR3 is CASSRNDMTGEQFF. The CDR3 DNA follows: TGTGCCAGCAGCCGGAATGACATGACCGGTGAGCAGTTCTTC.